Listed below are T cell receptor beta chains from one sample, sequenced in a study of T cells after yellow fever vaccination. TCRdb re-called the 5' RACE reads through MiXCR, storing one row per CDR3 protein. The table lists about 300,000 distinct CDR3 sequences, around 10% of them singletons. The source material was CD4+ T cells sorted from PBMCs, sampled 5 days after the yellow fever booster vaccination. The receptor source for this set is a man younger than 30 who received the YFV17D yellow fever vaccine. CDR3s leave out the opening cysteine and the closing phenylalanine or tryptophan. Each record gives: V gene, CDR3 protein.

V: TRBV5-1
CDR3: ASSLVEAKNIQY

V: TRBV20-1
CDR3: SAKQGPNSPLH

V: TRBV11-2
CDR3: ASSSWDSSTDTQY

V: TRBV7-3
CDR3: ASSPPLAANTEAF

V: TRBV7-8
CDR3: ASSLAVVRGTQY

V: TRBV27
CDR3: ASSLSRLTDTQY

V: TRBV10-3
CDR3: AISEREGNQPQH

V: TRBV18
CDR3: ASSPTGTGYGYT

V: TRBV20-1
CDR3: SAPTAGGTDTQY

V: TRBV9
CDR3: ASSVHVRGRASGANVLT

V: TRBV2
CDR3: ASLERDTEAF

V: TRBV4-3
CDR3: ASSQDYGGGTEAF

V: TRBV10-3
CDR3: AITGDGGDSPLH

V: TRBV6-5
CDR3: ASSYNGGSYGYT

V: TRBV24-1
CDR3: ATSDLKRGDYNEQF

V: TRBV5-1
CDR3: ASSLELQGESPLH

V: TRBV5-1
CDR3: ASRGRGPTYEQY

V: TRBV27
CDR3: ASSSPASLETQY

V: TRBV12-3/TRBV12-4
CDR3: ASSLGARTEAF

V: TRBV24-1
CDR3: ATRGTEETQY

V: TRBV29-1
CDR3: SGAGTGIQETQY

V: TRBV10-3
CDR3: AISESQGGGSPLH

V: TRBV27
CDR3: ASSLYHPSSYNEQF

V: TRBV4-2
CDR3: ASSHLGQGGQPQH

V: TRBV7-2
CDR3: ASSPGRVGAQPQH

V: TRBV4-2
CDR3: ASSQGTGGKNIQY

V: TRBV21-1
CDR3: ASSNNQPQH

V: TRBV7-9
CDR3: ASSLRNSGNTIY

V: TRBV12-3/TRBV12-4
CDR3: ASTIRANYGYT

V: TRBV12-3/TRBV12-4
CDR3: ASSLAHGSTIY

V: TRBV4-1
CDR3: ASSQDESLPQH

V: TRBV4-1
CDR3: ASSHQGQVNSPLH

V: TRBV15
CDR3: ATRGTSGGPSSYNEQF

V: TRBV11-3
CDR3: ASSSMGQTADTQY

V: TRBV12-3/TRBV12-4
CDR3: ASSAGTNNGYT

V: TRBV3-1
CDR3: ASSPQELGAGTEAF

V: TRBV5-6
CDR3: ASSPPTDTDTQY

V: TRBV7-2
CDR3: ASSTGLAGGVQF

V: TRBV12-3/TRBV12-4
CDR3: ASSRTRGRYGYT

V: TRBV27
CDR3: ASSRGQGGSPLH

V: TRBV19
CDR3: ASSIQVQETQY

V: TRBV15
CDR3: ATSSGLNTGELF